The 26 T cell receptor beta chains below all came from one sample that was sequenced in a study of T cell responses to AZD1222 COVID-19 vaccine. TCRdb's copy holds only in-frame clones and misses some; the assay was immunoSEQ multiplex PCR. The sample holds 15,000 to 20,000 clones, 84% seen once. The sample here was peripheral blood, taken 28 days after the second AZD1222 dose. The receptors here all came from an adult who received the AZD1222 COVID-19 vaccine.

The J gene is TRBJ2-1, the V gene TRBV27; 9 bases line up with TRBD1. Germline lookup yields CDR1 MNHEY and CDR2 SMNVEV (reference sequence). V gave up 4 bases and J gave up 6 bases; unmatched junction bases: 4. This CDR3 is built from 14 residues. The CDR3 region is CASSSGTGSNEQFF. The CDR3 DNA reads TGTGCCAGCAGTTCAGGGACAGGGAGCAATGAGCAGTTCTTC.

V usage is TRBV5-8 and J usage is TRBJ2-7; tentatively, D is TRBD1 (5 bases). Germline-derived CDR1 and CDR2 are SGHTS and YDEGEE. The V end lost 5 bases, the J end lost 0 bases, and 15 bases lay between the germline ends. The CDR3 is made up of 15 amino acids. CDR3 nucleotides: TGTGCCAGCAGAGCTAGGACAAGGAGCTCCTACGAGCAGTACTTC. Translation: CASRARTRSSYEQYF.

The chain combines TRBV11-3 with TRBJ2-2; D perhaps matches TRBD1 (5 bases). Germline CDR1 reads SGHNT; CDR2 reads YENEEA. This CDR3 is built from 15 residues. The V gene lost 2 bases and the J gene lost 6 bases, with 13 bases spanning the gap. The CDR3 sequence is CASSLFGQGAGELFF. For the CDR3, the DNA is TGTGCCAGCAGCTTATTTGGTCAGGGCGCCGGGGAGCTGTTTTTT.

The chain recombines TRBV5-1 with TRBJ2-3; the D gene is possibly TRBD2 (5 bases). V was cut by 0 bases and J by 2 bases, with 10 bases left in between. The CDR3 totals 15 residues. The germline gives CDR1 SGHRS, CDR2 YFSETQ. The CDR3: CASSLDSSLTDTQYF. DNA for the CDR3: TGCGCCAGCAGCTTGGATTCTAGCCTCACAGATACGCAGTATTTT.

Here the CDR3 reads CASSQDSSGANVLTF. CDR3 nucleotides: TGTGCCAGCAGCCAAGACAGCTCTGGGGCCAACGTCCTGACTTTC. The rearrangement links TRBV3-1 (or the pseudogene TRBV3-2) to TRBJ2-6; unclear D gene. CDR1 and CDR2 (germline): LGHDT, YNNKEL (reference sequence). V was trimmed by 0 bases and J by 0 bases, leaving 3 bases between them. The CDR3 loop spans 15 amino acids.

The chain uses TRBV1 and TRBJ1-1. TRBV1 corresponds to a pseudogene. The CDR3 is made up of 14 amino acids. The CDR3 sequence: CTSSQRGGATEAFF. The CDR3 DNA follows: TGCACCAGCAGCCAGCGTGGGGGGGCCACTGAAGCTTTCTTT.

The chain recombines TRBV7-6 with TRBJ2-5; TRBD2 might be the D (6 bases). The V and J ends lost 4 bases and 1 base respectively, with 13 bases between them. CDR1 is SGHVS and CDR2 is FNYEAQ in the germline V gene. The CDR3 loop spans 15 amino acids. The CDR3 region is CASSSLGLLQETQYF. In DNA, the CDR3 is TGTGCCAGCAGCTCCTTGGGACTCCTCCAAGAGACCCAGTACTTC.

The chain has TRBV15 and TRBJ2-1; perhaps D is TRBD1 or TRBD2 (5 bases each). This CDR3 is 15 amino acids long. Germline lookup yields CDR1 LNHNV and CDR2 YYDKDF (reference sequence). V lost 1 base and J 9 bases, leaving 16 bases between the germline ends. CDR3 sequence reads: CATSRGQGSRGEQFF. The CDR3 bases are TGTGCCACCAGCAGAGGCCAGGGTAGCCGGGGTGAGCAGTTCTTC.

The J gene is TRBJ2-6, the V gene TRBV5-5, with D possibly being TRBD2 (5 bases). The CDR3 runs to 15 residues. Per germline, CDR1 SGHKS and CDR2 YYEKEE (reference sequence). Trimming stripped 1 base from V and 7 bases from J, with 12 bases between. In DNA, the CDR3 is TGTGCCAGCAGCTTGAACGTGGAGGTTGCCAACGTCCTGACTTTC. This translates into CASSLNVEVANVLTF.

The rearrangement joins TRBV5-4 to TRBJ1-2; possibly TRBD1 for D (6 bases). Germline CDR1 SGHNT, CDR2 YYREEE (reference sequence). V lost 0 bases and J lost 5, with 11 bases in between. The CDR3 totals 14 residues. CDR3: CASSLGGGRYGYTF. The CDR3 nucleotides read TGTGCCAGCAGCTTGGGTGGGGGGCGGTATGGCTACACCTTC.

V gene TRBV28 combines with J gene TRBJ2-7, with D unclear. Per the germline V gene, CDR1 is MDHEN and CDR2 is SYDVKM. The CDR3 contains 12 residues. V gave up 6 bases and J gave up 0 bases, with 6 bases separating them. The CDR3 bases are TGTGCCAGCAGCATATCCTCCTACGAGCAGTACTTC. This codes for CASSISSYEQYF. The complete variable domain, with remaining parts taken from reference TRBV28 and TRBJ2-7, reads DVKVTQSSRYLVKRTGEKVFLECVQDMDHENMFWYRQDPGLGLRLIYFSYDVKMKEKGDIPEGYSVSREKKERFSLILESASTNQTSMYLCASSISSYEQYFGPGTRLTVT.

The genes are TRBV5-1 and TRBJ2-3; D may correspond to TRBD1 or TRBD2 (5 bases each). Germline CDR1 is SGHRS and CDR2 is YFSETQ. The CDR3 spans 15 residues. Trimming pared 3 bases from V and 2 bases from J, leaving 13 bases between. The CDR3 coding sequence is TGCGCCAGCAGCTCCGGGGTAGGGGACACAGATACGCAGTATTTT. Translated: CASSSGVGDTDTQYF.

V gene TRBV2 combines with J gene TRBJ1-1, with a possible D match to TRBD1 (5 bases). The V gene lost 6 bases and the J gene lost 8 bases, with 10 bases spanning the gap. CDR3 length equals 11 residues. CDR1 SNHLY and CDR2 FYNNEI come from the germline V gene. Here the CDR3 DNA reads TGTGCCAGCAGCAGGGCAACAGAAGCTTTCTTT. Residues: CASSRATEAFF.

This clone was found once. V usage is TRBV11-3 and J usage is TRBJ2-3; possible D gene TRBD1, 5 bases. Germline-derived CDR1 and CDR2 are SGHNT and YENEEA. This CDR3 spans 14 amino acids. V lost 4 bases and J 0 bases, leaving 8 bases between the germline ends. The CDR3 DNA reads TGTGCCAGCAGCTCAGGGTGGAGCACAGATACGCAGTATTTT. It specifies CASSSGWSTDTQYF.

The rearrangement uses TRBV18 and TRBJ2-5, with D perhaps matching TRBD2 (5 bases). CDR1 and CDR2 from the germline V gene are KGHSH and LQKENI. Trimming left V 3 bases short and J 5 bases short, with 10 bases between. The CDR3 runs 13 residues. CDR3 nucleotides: TGTGCCAGCTCACCCCCCGGCGGGGAGACCCAGTACTTC. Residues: CASSPPGGETQYF.

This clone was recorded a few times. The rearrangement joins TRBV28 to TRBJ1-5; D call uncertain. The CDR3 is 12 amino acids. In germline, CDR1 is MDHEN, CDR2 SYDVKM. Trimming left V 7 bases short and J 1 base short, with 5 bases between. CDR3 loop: CASKRSNQPQHF. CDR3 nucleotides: TGTGCCAGCAAACGGAGCAATCAGCCCCAGCATTTT.

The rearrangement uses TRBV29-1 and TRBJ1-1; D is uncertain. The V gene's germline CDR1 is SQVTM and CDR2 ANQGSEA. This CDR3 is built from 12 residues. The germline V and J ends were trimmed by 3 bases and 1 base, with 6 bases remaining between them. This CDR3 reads CSVERQNTEAFF. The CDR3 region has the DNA TGCAGCGTTGAGAGACAGAACACTGAAGCTTTCTTT.

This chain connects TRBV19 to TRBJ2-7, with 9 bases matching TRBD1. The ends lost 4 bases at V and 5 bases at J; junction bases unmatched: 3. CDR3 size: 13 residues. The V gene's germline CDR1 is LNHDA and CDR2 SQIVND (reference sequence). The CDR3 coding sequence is TGTGCCAGTAGTACTAGACAGGGGGACGAGCAGTACTTC. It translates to CASSTRQGDEQYF.

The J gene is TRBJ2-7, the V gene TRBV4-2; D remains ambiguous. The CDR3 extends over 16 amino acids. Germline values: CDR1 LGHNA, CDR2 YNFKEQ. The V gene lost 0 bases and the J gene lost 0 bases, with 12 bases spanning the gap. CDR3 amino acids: CASSQEGSASSYEQYF. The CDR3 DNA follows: TGTGCCAGCAGCCAAGAAGGCAGCGCGAGCTCCTACGAGCAGTACTTC.

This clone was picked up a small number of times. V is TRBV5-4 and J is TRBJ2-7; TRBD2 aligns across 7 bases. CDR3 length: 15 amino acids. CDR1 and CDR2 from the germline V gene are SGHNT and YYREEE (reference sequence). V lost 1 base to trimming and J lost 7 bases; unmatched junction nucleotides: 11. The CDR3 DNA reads TGTGCCAGCAGCTTGTCACAGCGGGACGAGGGAGAGCAGTACTTC. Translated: CASSLSQRDEGEQYF.

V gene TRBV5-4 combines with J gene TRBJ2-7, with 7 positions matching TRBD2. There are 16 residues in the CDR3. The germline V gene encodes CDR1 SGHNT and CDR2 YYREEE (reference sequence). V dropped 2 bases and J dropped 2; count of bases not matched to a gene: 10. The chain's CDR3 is CASSFWVGTIPYEQYF. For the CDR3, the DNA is TGTGCCAGCAGCTTTTGGGTTGGGACTATCCCCTACGAGCAGTACTTC.

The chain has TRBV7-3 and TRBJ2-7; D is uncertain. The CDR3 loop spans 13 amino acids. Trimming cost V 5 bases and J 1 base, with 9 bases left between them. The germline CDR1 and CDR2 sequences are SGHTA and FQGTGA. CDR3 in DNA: TGTGCCAGCAGCCTAGGGCGGTCCTACGAGCAGTACTTC. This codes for CASSLGRSYEQYF.

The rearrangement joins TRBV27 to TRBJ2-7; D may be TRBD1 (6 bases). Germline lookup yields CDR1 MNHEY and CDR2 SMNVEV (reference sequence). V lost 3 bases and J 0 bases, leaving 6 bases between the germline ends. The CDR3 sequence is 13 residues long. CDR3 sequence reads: CASSFRGSYEQYF. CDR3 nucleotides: TGTGCCAGCAGTTTCAGGGGCTCCTACGAGCAGTACTTC.

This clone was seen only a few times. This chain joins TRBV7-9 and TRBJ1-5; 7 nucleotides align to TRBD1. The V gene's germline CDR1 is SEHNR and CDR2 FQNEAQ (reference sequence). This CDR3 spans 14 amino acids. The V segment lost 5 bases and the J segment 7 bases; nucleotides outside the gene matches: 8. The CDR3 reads CASSLTGFNQPQHF. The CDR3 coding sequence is TGTGCCAGCAGCCTGACAGGGTTTAACCAGCCCCAGCATTTT. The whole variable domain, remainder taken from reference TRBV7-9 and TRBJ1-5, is DTGVSQNPRHKITKRGQNVTFRCDPISEHNRLYWYRQTLGQGPEFLTYFQNEAQLEKSRLLSDRFSAERPKGSFSTLEIQRTEQGDSAMYLCASSLTGFNQPQHFGDGTRLSIL.

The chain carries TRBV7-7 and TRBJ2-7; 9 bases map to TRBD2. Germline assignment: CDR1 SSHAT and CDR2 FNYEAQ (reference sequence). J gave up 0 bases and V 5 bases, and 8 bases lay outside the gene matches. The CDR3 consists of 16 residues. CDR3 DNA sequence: TGTGCCAGCAGCCCATTAAATAGCGGGAGCTCCTACGAGCAGTACTTC. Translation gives CASSPLNSGSSYEQYF. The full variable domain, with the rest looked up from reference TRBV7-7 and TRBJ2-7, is GAGVSQSPRYKVTKRGQDVTLRCDPISSHATLYWYQQALGQGPEFLTYFNYEAQPDKSGLPSDRFSAERPEGSISTLTIQRTEQRDSAMYRCASSPLNSGSSYEQYFGPGTRLTVT.

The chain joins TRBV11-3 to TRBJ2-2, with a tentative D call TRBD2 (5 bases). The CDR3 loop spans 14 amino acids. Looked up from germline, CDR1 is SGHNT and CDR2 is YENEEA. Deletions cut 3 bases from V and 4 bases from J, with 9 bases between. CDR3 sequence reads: CASSLGGSTGELFF. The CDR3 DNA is TGTGCCAGCAGCTTGGGCGGGTCCACCGGGGAGCTGTTTTTT.